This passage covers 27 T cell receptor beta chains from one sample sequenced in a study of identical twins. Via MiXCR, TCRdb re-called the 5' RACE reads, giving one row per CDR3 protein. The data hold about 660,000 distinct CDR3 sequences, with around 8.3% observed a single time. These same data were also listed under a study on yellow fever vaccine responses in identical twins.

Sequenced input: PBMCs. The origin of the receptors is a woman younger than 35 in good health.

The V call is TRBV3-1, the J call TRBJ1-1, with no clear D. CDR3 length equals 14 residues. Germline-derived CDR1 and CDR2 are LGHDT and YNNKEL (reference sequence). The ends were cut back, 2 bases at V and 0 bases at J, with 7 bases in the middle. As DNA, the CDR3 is TGTGCCAGCAGCCAAAGCACCGTGAACACTGAAGCTTTCTTT. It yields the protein CASSQSTVNTEAFF. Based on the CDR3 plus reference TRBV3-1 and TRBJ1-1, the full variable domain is DTAVSQTPKYLVTQMGNDKSIKCEQNLGHDTMYWYKQDSKKFLKIMFSYNNKELIINETVPNRFSPKSPDKAHLNLHINSLELGDSAVYFCASSQSTVNTEAFFGQGTRLTVV.

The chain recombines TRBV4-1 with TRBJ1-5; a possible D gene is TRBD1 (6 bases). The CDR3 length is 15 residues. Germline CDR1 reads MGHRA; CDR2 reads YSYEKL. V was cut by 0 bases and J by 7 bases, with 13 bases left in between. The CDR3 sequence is CASSQDRGSRQPQHF. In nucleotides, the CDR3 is TGCGCCAGCAGCCAAGACAGGGGAAGTCGGCAGCCCCAGCATTTT.

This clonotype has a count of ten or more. CDR3 sequence reads: CASSSQGQSKAFF. CDR3 DNA: TGTGCCAGCAGTTCCCAAGGACAGTCGAAAGCTTTCTTT. J is TRBJ1-1 and V is TRBV12-3 or TRBV12-4, with D possibly TRBD1 on 6 matching bases. This CDR3 contains 13 residues. The V gene lost 4 bases and the J gene lost 9 bases, with 15 bases spanning the gap.

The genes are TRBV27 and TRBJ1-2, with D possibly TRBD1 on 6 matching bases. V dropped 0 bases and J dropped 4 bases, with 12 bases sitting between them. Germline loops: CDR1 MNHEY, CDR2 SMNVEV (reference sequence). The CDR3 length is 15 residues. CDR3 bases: TGTGCCAGCAGTTTATCCCCCGACAGGATCTATGGCTACACCTTC. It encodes CASSLSPDRIYGYTF.

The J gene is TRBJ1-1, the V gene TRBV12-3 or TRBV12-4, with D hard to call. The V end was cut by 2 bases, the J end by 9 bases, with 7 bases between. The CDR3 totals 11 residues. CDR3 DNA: TGTGCCAGCAGTTTAACCGCAAAAGCTTTCTTT. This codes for CASSLTAKAFF.

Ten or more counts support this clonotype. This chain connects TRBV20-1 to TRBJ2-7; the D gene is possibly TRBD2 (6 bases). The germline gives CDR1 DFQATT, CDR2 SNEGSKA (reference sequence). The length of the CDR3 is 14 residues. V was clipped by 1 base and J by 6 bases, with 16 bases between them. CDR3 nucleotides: TGCAGTGCTAGAGTGAGTGGAGGGGCGGGCGAGCAGTACTTC. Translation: CSARVSGGAGEQYF.

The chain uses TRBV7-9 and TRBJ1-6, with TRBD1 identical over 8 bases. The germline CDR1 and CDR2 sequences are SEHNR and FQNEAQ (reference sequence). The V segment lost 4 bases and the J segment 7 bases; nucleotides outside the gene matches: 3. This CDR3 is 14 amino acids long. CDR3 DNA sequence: TGTGCCAGCAGCTCTGACAGGGGAAATTCACCCCTCCACTTT. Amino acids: CASSSDRGNSPLHF.

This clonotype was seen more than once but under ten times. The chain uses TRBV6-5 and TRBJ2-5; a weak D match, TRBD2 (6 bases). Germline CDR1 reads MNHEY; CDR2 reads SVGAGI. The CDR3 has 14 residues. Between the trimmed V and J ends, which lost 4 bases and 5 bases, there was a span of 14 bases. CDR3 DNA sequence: TGTGCCAGCAGTTCCCCCAGGGACTTGGAGACCCAGTACTTC. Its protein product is CASSSPRDLETQYF.

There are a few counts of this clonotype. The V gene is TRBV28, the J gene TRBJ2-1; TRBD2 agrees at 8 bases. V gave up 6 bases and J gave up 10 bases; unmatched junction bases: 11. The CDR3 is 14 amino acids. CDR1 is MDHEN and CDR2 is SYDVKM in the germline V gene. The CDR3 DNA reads TGTGCCAGCAGCAAAATCGGGGGGGCCGGAGAGCAGTTCTTC. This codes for CASSKIGGAGEQFF.

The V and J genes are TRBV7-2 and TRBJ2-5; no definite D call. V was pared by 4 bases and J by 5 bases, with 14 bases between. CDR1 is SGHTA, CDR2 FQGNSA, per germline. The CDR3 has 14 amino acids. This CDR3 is CASSSPSSRETQYF. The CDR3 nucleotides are TGTGCCAGCAGCTCCCCATCCTCGAGGGAGACCCAGTACTTC.

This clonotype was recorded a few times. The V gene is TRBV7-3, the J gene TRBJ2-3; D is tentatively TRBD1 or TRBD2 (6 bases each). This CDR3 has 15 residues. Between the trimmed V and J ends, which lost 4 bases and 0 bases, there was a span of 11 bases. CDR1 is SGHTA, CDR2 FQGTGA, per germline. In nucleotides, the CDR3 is TGTGCCAGCAGCTGGGGGGACACTAGCACAGATACGCAGTATTTT. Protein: CASSWGDTSTDTQYF.

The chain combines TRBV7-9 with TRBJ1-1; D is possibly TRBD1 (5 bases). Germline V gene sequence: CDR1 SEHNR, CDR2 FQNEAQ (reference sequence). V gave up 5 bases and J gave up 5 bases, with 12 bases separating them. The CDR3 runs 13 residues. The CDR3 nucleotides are TGTGCCAGCAGCACGGGACTCGGGACTGAAGCTTTCTTT. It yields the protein CASSTGLGTEAFF.

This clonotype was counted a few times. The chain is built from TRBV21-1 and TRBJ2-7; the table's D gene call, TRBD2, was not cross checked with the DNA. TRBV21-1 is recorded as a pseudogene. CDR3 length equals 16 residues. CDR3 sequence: CASSITSYRAGYGQYF. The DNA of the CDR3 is TGTGCCAGCAGCATAACTAGCTATCGGGCGGGTTACGGGCAGTACTTC.

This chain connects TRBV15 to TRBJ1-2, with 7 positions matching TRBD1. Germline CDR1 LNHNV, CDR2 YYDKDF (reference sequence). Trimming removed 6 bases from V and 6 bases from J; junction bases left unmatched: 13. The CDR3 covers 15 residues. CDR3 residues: CATSLTGVEVNGYTF. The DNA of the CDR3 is TGTGCCACCAGTCTCACAGGGGTGGAAGTGAATGGCTACACCTTC.

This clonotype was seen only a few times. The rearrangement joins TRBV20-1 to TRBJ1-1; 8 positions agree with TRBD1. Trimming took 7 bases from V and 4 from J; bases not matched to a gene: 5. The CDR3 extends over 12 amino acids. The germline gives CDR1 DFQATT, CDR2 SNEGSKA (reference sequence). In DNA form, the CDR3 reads TGCAGTGTCCGGGACAGGCTCACTGAAGCTTTCTTT. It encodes CSVRDRLTEAFF.

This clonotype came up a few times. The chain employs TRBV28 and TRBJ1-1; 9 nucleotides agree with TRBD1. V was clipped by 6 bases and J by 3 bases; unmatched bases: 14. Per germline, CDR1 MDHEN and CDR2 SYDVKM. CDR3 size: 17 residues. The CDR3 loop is CASRGTGGMMMYTEAFF. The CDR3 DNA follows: TGTGCCAGCAGGGGAACAGGGGGCATGATGATGTACACTGAAGCTTTCTTT.

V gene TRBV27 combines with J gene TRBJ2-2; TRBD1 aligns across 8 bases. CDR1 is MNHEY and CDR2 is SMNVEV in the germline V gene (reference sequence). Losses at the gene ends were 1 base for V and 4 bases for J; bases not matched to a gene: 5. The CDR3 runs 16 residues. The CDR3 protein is CASSLLQGVPTGELFF. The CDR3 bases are TGTGCCAGCAGTTTATTACAGGGGGTCCCCACCGGGGAGCTGTTTTTT.

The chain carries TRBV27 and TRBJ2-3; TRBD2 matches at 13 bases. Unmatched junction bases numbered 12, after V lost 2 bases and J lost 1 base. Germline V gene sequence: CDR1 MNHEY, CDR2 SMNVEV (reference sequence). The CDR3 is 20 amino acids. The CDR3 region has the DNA TGTGCCAGCAGTTTACTCCCTGGACTAGCGGGAGAAACTGGCACAGATACGCAGTATTTT. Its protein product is CASSLLPGLAGETGTDTQYF.

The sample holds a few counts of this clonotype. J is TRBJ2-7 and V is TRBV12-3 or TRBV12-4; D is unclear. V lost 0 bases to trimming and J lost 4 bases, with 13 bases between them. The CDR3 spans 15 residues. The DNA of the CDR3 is TGTGCCAGCAGTTTAGCGGTGCAAAAAGCTTACGAGCAGTACTTC. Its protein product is CASSLAVQKAYEQYF.

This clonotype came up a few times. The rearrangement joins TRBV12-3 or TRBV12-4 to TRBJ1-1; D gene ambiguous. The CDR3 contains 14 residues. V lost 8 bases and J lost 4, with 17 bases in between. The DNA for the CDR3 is TGTGCCAGCTCCCTAGGCAGTTCCGGCACTGAAGCTTTCTTT. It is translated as CASSLGSSGTEAFF.

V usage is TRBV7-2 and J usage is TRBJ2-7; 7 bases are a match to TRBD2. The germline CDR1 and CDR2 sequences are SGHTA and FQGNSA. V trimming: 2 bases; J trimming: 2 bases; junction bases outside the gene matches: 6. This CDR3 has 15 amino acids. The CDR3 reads CASSLRELAAYEQYF. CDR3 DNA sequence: TGTGCCAGCAGCTTAAGGGAGCTAGCGGCCTACGAGCAGTACTTC.

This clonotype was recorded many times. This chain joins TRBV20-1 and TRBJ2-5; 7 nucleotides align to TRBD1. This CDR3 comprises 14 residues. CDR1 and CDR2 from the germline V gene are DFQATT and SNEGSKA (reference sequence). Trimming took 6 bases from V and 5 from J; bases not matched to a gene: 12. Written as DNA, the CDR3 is TGCAGTGCCATCGGGACAGTCAGCAGGGAGACCCAGTACTTC. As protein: CSAIGTVSRETQYF.

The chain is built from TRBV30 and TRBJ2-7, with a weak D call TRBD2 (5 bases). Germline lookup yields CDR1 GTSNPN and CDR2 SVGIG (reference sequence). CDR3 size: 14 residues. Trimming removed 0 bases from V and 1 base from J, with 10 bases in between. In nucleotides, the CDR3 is TGTGCCTGGAGTGTACTCGGGATTTCCTACGAGCAGTACTTC. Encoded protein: CAWSVLGISYEQYF.

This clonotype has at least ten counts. In nucleotides, the CDR3 is TGCGCCAGCAGCCAAGCGGTACAAACCTACGAGCAGTACTTC. Translating it yields CASSQAVQTYEQYF. This chain links TRBV4-3 with TRBJ2-7, with D hard to call. The germline V and J ends were trimmed by 1 base and 2 bases, with 9 bases remaining between them. The germline V gene has CDR1 LGHNA and CDR2 YSLEER. This CDR3 is built from 14 residues.

The DNA of the CDR3 is TGTGCCAGCACCTACAGGGGGGGGAACTACGAGCAGTACTTC. It is translated as CASTYRGGNYEQYF. The chain combines TRBV6-1 with TRBJ2-7; D possibly corresponds to TRBD1 (8 bases). This CDR3 is built from 14 residues. The germline V gene encodes CDR1 MNHNS and CDR2 SASEGT. Trimming removed 7 bases at V and 3 bases at J, with 16 bases between.

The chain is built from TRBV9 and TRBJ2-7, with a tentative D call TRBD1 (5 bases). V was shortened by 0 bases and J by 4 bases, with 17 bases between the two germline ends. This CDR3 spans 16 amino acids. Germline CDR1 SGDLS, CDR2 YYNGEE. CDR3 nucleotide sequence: TGTGCCAGCAGCGTAGCTGACAGACCGGTGGGTTACGAGCAGTACTTC. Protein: CASSVADRPVGYEQYF.

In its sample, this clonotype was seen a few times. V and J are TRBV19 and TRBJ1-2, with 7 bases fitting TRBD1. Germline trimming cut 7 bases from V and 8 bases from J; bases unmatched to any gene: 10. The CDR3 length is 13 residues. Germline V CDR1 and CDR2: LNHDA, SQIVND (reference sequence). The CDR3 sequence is CASIDDRVDGYTF. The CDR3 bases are TGTGCCAGTATCGACGACAGGGTAGACGGCTACACCTTC.